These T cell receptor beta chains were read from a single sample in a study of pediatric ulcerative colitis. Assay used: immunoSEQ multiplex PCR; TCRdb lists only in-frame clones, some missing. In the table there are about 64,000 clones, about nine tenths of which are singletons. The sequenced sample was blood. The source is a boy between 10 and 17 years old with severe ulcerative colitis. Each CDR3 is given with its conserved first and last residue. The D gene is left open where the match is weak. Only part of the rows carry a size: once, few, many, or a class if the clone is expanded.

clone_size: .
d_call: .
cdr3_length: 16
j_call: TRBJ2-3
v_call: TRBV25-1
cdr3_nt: TGTGCCAGCAGTGAATCTTCAGGGTCCAGCACAGATACGCAGTATTTT
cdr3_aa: CASSESSGSSTDTQYF

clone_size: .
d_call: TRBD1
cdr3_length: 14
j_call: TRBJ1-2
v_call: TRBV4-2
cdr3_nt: TGTGCCAGCAATAGGGGGCAGAATCCAAGCGGCTACACCTTC
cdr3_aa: CASNRGQNPSGYTF

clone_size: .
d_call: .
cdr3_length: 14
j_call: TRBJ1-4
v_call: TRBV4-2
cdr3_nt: TGTGCCAGCAGCCGGGGGGGCGGCAGGGAAAAACTGTTTTTT
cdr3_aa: CASSRGGGREKLFF

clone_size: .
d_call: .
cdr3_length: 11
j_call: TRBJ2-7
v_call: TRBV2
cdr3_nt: TGTGCCAGCAATAGCGGACACGAGCAGTACTTC
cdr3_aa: CASNSGHEQYF

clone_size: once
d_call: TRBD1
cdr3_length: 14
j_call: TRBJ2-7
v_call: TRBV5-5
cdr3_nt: TGTGCCAGCAGTACCGGGACAGGGCTATACGAGCAGTACTTC
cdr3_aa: CASSTGTGLYEQYF

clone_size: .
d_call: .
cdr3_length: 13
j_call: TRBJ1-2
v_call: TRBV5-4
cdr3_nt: TGTGCCAGCAGCTCCTCCTCGGGGGGCGGCTACACCTTC
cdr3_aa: CASSSSSGGGYTF

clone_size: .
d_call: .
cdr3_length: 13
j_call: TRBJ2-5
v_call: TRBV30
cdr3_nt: TGTGCCTGGACTAACTCTGGGTTCGGGACCCAGTACTTC
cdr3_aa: CAWTNSGFGTQYF

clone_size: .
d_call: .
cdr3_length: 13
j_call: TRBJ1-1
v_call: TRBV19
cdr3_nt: TGTGCCAGTAGCCGACAAACGAACACTGAAGCTTTCTTT
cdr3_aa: CASSRQTNTEAFF

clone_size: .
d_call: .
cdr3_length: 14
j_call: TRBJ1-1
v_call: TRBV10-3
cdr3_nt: TGTGCCATCAGTGAGTCTCGGGGAGACACTGAAGCTTTCTTT
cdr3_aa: CAISESRGDTEAFF

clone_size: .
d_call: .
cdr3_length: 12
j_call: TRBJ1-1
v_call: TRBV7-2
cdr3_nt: TGTGCCAGCAGCGGGTCTAAGCTTCGGGCTTTCTTT
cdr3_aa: CASSGSKLRAFF

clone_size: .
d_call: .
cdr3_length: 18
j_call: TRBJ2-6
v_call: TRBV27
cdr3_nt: TGTGCCAGCAGTTCCCAAAACGACGGACTCTCTGGGGCCAACGTCCTGACTTTC
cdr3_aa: CASSSQNDGLSGANVLTF

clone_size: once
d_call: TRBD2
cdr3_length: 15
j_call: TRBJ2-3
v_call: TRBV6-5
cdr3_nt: TGTGCCAGCAGTCGCGGGACTAGCGGGATGGATACGCAGTATTTT
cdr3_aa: CASSRGTSGMDTQYF

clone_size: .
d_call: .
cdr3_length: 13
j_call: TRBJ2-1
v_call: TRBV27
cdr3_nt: TGTGCCAGCAGTTTAGCCTGGTGGGATGAGCAGTTCTTC
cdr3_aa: CASSLAWWDEQFF

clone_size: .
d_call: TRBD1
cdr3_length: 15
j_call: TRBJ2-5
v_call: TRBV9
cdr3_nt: TGTGCCAGCAGCGTAGGGGACAGGGTCCAAGAGACCCAGTACTTC
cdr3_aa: CASSVGDRVQETQYF

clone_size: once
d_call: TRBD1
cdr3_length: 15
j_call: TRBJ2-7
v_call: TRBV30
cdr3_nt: TGTGCCTTGGATGGGGGGACAGGGGCTTCGTACGAGCAGTACTTC
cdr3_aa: CALDGGTGASYEQYF

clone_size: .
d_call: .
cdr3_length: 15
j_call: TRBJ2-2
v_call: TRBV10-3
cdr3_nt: TGTGCCATCAGTGAGCCCCAAAGTAACACCGGGGAGCTGTTTTTT
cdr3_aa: CAISEPQSNTGELFF

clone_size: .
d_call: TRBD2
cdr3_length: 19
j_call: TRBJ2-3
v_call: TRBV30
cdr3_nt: TGTGCCTGGAGTGTACCGCCGGGACTAGCGGGAGTGGGCGCAGATACGCAGTATTTT
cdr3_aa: CAWSVPPGLAGVGADTQYF

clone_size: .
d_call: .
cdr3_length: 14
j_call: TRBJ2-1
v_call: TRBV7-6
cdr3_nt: TGTGCCAGCAGCTTGTCCAGCTCCTACAATGAGCAGTTCTTC
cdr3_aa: CASSLSSSYNEQFF

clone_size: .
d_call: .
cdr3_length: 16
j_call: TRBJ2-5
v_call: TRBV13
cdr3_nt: TGTGCCAGCAGCTGGGGGGCAGGGGCCGTCCAAGAGACCCAGTACTTC
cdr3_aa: CASSWGAGAVQETQYF

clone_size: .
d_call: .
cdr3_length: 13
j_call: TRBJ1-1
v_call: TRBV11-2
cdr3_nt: TGTGCCAGCAGCTTAGAAGTTAGGTTTGAAGCTTTCTTT
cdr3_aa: CASSLEVRFEAFF

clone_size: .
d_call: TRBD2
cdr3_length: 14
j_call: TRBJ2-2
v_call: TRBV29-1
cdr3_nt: TGCAGCGTGCTAGCGGGAGTCTTCCCCGGGGAGCTGTTTTTT
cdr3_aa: CSVLAGVFPGELFF

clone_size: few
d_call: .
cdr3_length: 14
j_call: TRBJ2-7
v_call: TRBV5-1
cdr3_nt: TGCGCCAGCAGCTTGGGCGGGACCTCCTACGAGCAGTACTTC
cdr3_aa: CASSLGGTSYEQYF

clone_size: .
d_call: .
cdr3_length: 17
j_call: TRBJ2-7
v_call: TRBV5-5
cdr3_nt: TGTGCCAGCAGCTTGGAGTTGGCACCGGCAGGCCGCTACGAGCAGTACTTC
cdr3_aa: CASSLELAPAGRYEQYF

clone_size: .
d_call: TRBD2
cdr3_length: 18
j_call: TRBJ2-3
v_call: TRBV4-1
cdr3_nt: TGCGCCAGCAGCCAAGAGCCGATCTTACTAGCGAGCACAGATACGCAGTATTTT
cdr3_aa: CASSQEPILLASTDTQYF

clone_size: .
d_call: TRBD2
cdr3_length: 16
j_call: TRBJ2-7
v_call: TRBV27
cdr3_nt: TGTGACAGCAGTTTATACGGGCTAGCGGGAGGTCACGAGCAGTACTTC
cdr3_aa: CDSSLYGLAGGHEQYF

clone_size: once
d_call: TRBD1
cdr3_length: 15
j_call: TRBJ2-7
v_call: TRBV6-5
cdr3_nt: TGTGCCAGCAGTTACGTAGGGGGCTCTGTGGGGGAGCAGTACTTC
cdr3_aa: CASSYVGGSVGEQYF

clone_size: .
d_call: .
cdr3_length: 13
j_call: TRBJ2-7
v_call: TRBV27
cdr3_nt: TGTGCCAGCAGTTCTGGGGCCAAAGGGGAGCAGTACTTC
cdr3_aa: CASSSGAKGEQYF

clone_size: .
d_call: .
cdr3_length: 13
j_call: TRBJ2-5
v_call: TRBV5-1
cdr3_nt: TGCGCCAGCACCACTAGTGCGCAAGAGACCCAGTACTTC
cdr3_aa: CASTTSAQETQYF

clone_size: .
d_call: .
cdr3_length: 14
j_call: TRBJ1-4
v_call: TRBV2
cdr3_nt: TGTGCAACATGGCGGTCGGCGACTAATGAAAAACTGTTTTTT
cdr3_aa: CATWRSATNEKLFF

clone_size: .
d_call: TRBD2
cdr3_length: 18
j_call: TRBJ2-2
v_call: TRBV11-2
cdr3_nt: TGTGCCAGCAGCCTCCCGACTAGCGGGCACGCGAACACCGGGGAGCTGTTTTTT
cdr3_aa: CASSLPTSGHANTGELFF

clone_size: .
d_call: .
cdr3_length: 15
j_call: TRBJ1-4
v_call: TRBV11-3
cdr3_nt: TGTGCCAGCAGCGGCCAGACAGCAACTAATGAAAAACTGTTTTTT
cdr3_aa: CASSGQTATNEKLFF

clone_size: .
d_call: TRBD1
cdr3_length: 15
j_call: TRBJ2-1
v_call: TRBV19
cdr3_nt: TGTGCCAGTAGCGTGGACAGGGGTCCCCCCAATGAGCAGTTCTTC
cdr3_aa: CASSVDRGPPNEQFF

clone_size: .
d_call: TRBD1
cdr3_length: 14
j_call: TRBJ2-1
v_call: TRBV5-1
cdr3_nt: TGCGCCAGCAGCTTAACAGGGGGCTACAATGAGCAGTTCTTC
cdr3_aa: CASSLTGGYNEQFF

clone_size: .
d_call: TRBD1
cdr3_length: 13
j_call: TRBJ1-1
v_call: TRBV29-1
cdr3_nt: TGCAGCGTTCAAGACAGGGAAGGAACTGAAGCTTTCTTT
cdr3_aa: CSVQDREGTEAFF

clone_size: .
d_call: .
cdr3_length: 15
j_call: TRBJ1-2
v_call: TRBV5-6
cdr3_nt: TGTGCCAGCAGCCCAAAGGGGGGGCAGTACTATGGCTACACCTTC
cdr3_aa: CASSPKGGQYYGYTF

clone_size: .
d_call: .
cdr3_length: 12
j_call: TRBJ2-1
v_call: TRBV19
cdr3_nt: TGTGCCAGTAGTTTCTGGGGCAATGAGCAGTTCTTC
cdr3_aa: CASSFWGNEQFF

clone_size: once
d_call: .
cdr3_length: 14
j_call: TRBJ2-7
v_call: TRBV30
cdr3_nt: TGTGCCTGGAGTGTACTGACAGCCGCCTACGAGCAGTACTTC
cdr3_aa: CAWSVLTAAYEQYF

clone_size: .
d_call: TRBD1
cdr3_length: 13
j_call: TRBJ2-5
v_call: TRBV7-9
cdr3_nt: TGTGCCAGCAGCTCACAGGGGCAAGAGACCCAGTACTTC
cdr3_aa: CASSSQGQETQYF

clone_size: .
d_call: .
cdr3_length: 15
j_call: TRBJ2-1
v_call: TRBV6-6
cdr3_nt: TGTGCCAGCAGTTACCCGGGTCTAGCCCACAATGAGCAGTTCTTC
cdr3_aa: CASSYPGLAHNEQFF

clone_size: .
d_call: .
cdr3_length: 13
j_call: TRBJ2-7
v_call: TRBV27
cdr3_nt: TGTGCCAGCAGTTTCTCCTCCTCCTACGAGCAGTACTTC
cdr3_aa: CASSFSSSYEQYF

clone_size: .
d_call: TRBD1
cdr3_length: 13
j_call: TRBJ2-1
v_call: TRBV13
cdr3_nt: TGTGCCAGCAGACCACAGGGGGACAATGAGCAGTTCTTC
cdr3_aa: CASRPQGDNEQFF

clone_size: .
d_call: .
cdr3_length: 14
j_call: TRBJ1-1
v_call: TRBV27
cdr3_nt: TGTGCCAGCAGTCACCACAGGGATAACACTGAAGCTTTCTTT
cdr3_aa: CASSHHRDNTEAFF